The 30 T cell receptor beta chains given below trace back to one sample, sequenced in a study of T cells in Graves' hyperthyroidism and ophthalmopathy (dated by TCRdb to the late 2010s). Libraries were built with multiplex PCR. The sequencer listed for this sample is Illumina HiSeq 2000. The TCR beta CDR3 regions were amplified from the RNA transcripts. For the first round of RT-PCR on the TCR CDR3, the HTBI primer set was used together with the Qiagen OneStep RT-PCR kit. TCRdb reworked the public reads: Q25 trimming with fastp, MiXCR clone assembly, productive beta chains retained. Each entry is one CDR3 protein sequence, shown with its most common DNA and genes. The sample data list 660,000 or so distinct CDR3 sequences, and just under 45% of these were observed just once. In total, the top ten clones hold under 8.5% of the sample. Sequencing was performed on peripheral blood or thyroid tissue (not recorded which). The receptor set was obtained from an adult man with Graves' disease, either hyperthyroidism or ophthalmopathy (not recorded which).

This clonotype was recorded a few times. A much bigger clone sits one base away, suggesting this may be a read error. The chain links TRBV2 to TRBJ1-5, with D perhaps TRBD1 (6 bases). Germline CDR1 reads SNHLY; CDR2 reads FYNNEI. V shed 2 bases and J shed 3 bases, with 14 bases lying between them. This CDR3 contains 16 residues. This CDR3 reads CASSEMAGVDNQPQHF. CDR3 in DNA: TGTGCCAGCAGTGAAATGGCAGGGGTGGACAATCAGCCCCAGCATTTT.

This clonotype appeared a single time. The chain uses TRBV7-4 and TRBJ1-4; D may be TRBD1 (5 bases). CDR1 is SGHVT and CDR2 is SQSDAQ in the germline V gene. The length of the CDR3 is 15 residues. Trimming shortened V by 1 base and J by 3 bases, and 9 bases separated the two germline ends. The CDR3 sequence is CASSLDGAANEKLFF. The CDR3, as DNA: TGTGCCAGCAGCTTAGATGGGGCTGCTAATGAAAAACTGTTTTTT.

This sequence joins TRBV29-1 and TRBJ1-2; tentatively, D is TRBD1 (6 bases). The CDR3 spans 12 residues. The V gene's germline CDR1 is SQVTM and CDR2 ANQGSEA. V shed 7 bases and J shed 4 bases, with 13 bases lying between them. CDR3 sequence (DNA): TGCAGCGCAACAGGGAGATCCTATGGCTACACCTTC. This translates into CSATGRSYGYTF.

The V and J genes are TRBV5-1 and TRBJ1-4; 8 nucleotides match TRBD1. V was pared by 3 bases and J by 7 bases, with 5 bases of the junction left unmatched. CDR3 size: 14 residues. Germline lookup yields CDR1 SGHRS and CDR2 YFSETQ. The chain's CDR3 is CASSSEDRGEKLFF. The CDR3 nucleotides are TGCGCCAGCAGCTCGGAAGACAGGGGTGAAAAACTGTTTTTT.

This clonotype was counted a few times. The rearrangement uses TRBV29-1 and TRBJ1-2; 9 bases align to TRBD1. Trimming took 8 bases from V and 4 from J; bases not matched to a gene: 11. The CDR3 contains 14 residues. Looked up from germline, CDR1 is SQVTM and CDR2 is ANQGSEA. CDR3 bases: TGCAGCTTGACCGGGACAGGGTCTGCCTATGGCTACACCTTC. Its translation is CSLTGTGSAYGYTF.

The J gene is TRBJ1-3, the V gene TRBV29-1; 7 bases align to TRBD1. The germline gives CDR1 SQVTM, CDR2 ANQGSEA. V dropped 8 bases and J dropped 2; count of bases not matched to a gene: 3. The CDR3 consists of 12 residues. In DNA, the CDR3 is TGCAGCTACCAGGGGGCTGGAAACACCATATATTTT. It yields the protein CSYQGAGNTIYF.

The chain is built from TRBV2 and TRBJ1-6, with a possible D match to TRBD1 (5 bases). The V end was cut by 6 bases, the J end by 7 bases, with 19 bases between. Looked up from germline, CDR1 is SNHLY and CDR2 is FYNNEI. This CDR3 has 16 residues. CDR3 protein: CASSPEGPVLNSPLHF. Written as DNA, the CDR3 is TGTGCCAGCAGCCCCGAGGGGCCGGTTTTGAATTCACCCCTCCACTTT.

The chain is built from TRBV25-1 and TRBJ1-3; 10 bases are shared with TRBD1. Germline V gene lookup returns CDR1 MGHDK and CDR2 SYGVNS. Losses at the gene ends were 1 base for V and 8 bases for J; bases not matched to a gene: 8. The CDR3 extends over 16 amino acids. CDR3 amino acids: CASSEWGQGLVDTIYF. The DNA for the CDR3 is TGTGCCAGCAGTGAATGGGGACAGGGGTTGGTTGACACCATATATTTT. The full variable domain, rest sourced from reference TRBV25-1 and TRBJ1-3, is EADIYQTPRYLVIGTGKKITLECSQTMGHDKMYWYQQDPGMELHLIHYSYGVNSTEKGDLSSESTVSRIRTEHFPLTLESARPSHTSQYLCASSEWGQGLVDTIYFGEGSWLTVV.

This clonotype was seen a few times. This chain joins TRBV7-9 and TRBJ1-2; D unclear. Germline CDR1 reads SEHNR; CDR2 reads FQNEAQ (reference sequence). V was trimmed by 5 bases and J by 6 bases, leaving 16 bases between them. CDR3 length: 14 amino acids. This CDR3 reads CASSPSLMDHGYTF. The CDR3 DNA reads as TGTGCCAGCAGCCCATCCCTTATGGACCATGGCTACACCTTC.

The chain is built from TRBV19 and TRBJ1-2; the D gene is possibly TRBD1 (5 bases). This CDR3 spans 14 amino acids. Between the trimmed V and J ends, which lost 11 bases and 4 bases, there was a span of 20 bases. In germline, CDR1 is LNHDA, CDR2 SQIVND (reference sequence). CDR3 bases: TGTGCCGGCGGAGTAGGACACGTAATCTATGGCTACACCTTC. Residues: CAGGVGHVIYGYTF.

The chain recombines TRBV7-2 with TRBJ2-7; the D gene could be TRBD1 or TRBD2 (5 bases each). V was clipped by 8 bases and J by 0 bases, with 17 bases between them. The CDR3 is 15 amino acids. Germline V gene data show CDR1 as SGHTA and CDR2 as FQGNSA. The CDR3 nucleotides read TGTGCCAGCTCCCCCCCCGGGGCGAGCTCCTACGAGCAGTACTTC. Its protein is CASSPPGASSYEQYF.

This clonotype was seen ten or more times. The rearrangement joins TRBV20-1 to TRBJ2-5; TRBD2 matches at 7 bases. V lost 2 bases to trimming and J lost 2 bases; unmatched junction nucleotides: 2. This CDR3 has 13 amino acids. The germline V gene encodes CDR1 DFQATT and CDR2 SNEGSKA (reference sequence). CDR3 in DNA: TGCAGTGCTAGACAGGGAGGGCAAGAGACCCAGTACTTC. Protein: CSARQGGQETQYF.

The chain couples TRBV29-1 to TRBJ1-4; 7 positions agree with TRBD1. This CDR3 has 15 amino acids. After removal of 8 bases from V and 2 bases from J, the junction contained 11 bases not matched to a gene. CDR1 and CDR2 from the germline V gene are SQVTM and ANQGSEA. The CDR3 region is CSSNGQARTNEKLFF. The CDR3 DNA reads TGCAGCAGTAACGGACAGGCACGGACTAATGAAAAACTGTTTTTT.

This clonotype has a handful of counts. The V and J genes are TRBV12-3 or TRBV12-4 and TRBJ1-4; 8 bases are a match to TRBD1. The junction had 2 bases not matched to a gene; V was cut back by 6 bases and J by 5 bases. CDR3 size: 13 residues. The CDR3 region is CASRTGVNEKLFF. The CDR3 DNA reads TGTGCCAGCAGGACAGGGGTAAATGAAAAACTGTTTTTT.

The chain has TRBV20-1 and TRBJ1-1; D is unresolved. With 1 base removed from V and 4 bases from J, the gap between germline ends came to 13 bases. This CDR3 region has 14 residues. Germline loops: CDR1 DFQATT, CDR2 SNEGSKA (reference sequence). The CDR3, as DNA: TGCAGTGCTAGAGGTCCCCTACAGAGCACTGAAGCTTTCTTT. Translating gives CSARGPLQSTEAFF.

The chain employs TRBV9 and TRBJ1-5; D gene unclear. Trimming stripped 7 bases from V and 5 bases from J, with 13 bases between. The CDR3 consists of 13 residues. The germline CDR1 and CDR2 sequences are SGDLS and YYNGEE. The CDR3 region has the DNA TGTGCCAGCGTCCGAGGACGGGATCAGCCCCAGCATTTT. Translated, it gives CASVRGRDQPQHF.

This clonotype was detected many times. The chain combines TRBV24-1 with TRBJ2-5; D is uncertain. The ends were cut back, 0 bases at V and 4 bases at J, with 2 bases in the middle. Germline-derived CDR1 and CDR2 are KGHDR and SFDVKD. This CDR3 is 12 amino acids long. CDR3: CATSDLRETQYF. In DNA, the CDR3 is TGTGCCACCAGTGATTTGCGAGAGACCCAGTACTTC.

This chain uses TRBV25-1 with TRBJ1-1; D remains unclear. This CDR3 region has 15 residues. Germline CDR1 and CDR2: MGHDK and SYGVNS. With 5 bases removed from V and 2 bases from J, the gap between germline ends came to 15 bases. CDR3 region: CASSLSTTANTEAFF. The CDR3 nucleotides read TGTGCCAGCAGTTTGAGCACCACAGCAAACACTGAAGCTTTCTTT.

The CDR3 protein is CASTTDSNEKLFF. CDR3 sequence (DNA): TGTGCCAGCACTACGGACAGTAATGAAAAACTGTTTTTT. The genes are TRBV7-4 and TRBJ1-4; D perhaps matches TRBD1 (6 bases). This CDR3 contains 13 residues. From germline, CDR1 is SGHVT and CDR2 SQSDAQ. Trimming took 7 bases from V and 4 from J, leaving 10 bases between them.

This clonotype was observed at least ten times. The CDR3 DNA follows: TGCAGTGCTGTTCGGGGAGGAACTAATGAAAAACTGTTTTTT. This sequence encodes CSAVRGGTNEKLFF. This chain uses TRBV20-1 with TRBJ1-4; D not certain. This CDR3 contains 14 residues. CDR1 is DFQATT, CDR2 SNEGSKA, per germline (reference sequence). V was trimmed by 5 bases and J by 1 base, leaving 11 bases between them.

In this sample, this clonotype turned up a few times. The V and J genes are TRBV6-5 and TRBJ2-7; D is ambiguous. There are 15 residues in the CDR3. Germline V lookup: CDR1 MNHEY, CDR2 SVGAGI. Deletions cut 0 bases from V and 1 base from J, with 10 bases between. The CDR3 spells CASSYSKARSYEQYF. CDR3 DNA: TGTGCCAGCAGTTACTCGAAGGCCAGATCCTACGAGCAGTACTTC.

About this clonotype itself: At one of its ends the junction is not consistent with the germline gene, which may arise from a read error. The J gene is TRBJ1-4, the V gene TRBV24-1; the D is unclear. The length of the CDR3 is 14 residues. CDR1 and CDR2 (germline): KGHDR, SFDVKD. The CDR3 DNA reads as TGTGCCAGCAGTGATCTTCGGGGAGTCGAAAAACTGTTTTTT. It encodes CASSDLRGVEKLFF.

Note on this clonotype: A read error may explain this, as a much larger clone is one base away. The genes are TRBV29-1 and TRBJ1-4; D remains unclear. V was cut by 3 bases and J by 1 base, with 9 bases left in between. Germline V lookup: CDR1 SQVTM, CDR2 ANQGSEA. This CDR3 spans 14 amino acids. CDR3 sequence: CSVEHGKTNEKLFF. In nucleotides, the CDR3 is TGCAGCGTTGAGCACGGGAAAACTAATGAAAAACTGTTTTTT.

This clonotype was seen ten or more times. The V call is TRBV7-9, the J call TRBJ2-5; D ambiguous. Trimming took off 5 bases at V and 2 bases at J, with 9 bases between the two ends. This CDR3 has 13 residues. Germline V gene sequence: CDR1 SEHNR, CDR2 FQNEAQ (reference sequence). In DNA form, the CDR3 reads TGTGCCAGCAGCCCCAATTCACAAGAGACCCAGTACTTC. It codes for CASSPNSQETQYF.

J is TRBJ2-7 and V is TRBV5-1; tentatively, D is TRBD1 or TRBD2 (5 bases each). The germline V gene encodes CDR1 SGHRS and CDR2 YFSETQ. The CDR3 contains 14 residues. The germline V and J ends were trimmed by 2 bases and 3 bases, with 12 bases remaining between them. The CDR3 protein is CASSFLGTGYEQYF. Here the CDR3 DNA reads TGCGCCAGCAGCTTTCTAGGGACGGGCTACGAGCAGTACTTC.

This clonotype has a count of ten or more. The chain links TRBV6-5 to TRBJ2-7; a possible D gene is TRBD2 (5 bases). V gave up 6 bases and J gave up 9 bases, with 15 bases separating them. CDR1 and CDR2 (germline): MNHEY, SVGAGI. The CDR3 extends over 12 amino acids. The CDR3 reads CASRTGGERQYF. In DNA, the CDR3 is TGTGCCAGCAGGACCGGAGGAGAGCGGCAGTACTTC.

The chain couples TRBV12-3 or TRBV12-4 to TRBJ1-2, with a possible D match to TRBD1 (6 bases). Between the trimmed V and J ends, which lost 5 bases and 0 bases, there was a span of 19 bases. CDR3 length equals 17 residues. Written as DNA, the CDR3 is TGTGCCAGCAGTGCCCACTCCACGACAGGATCTAACTATGGCTACACCTTC. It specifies CASSAHSTTGSNYGYTF.

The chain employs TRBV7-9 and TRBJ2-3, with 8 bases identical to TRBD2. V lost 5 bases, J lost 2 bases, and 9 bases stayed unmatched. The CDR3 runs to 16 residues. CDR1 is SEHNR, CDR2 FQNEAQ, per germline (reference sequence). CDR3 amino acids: CASSQDERGSTDTQYF. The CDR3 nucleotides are TGTGCCAGCAGCCAAGATGAGCGGGGGTCCACAGATACGCAGTATTTT.

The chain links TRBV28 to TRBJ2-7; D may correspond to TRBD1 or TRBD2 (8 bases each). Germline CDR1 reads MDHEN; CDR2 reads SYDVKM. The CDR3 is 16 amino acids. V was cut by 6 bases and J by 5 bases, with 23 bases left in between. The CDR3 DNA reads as TGTGCCAGCAGCACGGGGGGGTCGGGACAGGAAGACGAGCAGTACTTC. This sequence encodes CASSTGGSGQEDEQYF.

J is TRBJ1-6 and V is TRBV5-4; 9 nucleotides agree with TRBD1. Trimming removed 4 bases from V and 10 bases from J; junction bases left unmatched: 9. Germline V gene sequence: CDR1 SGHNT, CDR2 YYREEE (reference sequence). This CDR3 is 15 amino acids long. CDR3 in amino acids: CASSVLGQGESPLHF. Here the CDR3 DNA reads TGTGCCAGCAGCGTTTTGGGACAGGGCGAATCACCCCTCCACTTT.